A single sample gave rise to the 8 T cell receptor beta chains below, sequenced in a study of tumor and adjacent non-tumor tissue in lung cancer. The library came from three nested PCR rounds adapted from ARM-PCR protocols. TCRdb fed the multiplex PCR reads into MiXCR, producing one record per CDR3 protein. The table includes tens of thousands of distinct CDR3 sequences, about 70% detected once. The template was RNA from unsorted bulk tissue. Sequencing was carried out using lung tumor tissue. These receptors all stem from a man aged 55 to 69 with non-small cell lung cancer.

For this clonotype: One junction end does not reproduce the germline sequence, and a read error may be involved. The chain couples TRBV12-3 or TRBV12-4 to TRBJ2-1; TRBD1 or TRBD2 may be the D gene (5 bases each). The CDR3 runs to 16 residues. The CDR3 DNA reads TGTGCCAGCGGCCTTTTGGGGACGGGAACCTCCAATGAGCAGTCCTTC. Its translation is CASGLLGTGTSNEQSF.

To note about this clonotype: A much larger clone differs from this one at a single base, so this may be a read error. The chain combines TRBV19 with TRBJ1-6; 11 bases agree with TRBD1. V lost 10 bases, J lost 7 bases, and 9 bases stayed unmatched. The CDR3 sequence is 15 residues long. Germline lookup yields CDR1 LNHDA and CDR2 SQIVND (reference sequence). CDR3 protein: CANNQGQGVNSPLHF. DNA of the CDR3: TGTGCCAACAATCAGGGACAGGGGGTAAATTCACCCCTCCACTTT.

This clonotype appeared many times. CDR3 residues: CATTAGFNEQFF. The DNA of the CDR3 is TGTGCCACCACGGCGGGCTTCAATGAGCAGTTCTTC. This rearrangement joins TRBV28 to TRBJ2-1; D is perhaps TRBD2 (5 bases). Germline assignment: CDR1 MDHEN and CDR2 SYDVKM. The CDR3 sequence is 12 residues long. The V end was cut by 10 bases, the J end by 6 bases, with 13 bases between.

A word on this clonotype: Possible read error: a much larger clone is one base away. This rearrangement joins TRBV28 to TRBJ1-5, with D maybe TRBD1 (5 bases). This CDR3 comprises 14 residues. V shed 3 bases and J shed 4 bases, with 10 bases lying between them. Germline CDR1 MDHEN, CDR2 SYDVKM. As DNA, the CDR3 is TGTGCCAGCAGTTTTTGGGCAGGGAATCAGCCCCAGCATTTT. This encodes CASSFWAGNQPQHF.

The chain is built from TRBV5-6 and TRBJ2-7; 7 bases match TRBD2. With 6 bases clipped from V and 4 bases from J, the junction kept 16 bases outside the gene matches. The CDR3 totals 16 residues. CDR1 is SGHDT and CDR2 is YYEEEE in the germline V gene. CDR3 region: CASNHPLTSWNYEQYF. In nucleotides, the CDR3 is TGTGCCAGCAACCATCCGCTGACTAGCTGGAATTACGAGCAGTACTTC.

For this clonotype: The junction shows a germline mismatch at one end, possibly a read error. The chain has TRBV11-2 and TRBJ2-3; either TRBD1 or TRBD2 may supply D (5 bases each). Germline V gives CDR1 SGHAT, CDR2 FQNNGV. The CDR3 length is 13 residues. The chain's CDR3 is CPSRFEGLDTKYF. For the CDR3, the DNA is TGTCCCAGCAGATTCGAGGGGCTGGATACGAAGTATTTT.

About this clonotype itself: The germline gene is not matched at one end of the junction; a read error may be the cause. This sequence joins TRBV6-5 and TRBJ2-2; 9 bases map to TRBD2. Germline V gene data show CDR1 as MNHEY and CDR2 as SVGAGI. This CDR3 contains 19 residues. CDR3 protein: CARSYSTLAGTPNTGELFF. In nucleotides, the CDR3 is TGTGCCCGCAGTTACTCGACGCTAGCGGGGACCCCGAACACCGGGGAGCTGTTTTTT.

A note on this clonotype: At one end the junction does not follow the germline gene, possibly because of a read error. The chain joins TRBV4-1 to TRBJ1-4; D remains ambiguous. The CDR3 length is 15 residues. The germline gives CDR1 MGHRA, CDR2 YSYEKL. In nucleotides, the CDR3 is TGCGCCAGCAGTCAAGACCGAGTGACTAATGAAAAAGTGTTTTTT. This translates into CASSQDRVTNEKVFF.